This T cell receptor (beta chain) was recorded in a study of blood T cell repertoires in COVID-19. Study information: The United States, Italy and Spain supplied acute and convalescent COVID-19 samples.

This CDR3 spans 13 amino acids. Authors' analysis steps: For nucleated cells, counts were estimated from reference gene primer amplification. TCRdb's copy holds only in-frame clones and misses some; the assay was immunoSEQ multiplex PCR. V and J calls and clone size come straight from that table; D and trimming were deduced from the DNA. Of some 200,000 clones listed, around 87% are singletons. The TCR was taken from an older woman with COVID-19, enrolled during active disease. Sequenced input: peripheral blood. The chain has TRBV21-1 and TRBJ2-5; the D call in the table, TRBD2, was not verified against the DNA. TRBV21-1 corresponds to a pseudogene. CDR3 loop: CASSNGGKETQYF. The CDR3 DNA reads TGTGCCAGCAGCAACGGGGGGAAAGAGACCCAGTACTTC.